Described below is a single T cell receptor beta chain sequence and its context. The data originate from a study of blood T cell repertoires in COVID-19. Study summary: T cells, B-cell-depleted T cells, or PBMCs provided the cDNA or gDNA that served as material.

Libraries were prepared by immunoSEQ multiplex PCR; TCRdb keeps only in-frame clonotypes and omits some of them. Of 470,000 or so clones in the sample, 70% to 90% were seen once. The CDR3 covers 13 residues. Trimming cost V 3 bases and J 6 bases; bases outside gene matches: 5. Per germline, CDR1 SGHAT and CDR2 FQNNGV. Sequences were obtained from PBMCs or T cells enriched from blood (not recorded which). This rearrangement joins TRBV11-2 to TRBJ2-7; the match to TRBD2 covers 7 bases. The sequence was collected from a woman between 18 and 30 years old with acute COVID-19. CDR3 region: CASSLGGFAEQYF. The CDR3 bases are TGTGCCAGCAGCTTGGGAGGGTTCGCCGAGCAGTACTTC.